This T cell receptor beta chain was retrieved from a study of cytomegalovirus exposure and HLA in healthy donors. Study in general: Per a later analysis, the roughly 670 first-cohort and 95 to 150 validation repertoires shared one platform.

V was clipped by 2 bases and J by 7 bases; unmatched bases: 8. This CDR3 is built from 17 residues. Per germline, CDR1 SGDLS and CDR2 YYNGEE. The protocol was immunoSEQ multiplex PCR, while the TCRdb copy is restricted to in-frame clones and leaves out a portion. The sample carries about 44,000 clones, more than 85% recorded once. Study-wide findings and caveats: Rarity marked most TCR sequences, yet some public TCRs occurred in many donors.

About this clone itself: Its specificity is unknown.

The TCR was taken from a woman under 30 in good health and CMV-seronegative. The sample taken for sequencing was PBMCs. The V gene is TRBV9, the J gene TRBJ2-1; 14 nucleotides match TRBD2. The CDR3 DNA reads TGTGCCAGCAGCGTCGGGACTAGCGGGAGAGGGGGGAATGAGCAGTTCTTC. This translates into CASSVGTSGRGGNEQFF. The complete variable domain, with remaining parts taken from reference TRBV9 and TRBJ2-1, reads DSGVTQTPKHLITATGQRVTLRCSPRSGDLSVYWYQQSLDQGLQFLIQYYNGEERAKGNILERFSAQQFPDLHSELNLSSLELGDSALYFCASSVGTSGRGGNEQFFGPGTRLTVL.